A single sample is the source of the 14 T cell receptor beta chains below, sequenced in a study of early T cells in non-severe SARS-CoV-2 infection. TCRdb processed the 5' RACE reads anew with MiXCR; each CDR3 protein has one entry. The data show 20,000 to 25,000 distinct CDR3 sequences, about 5.2% seen once. Sequenced sample: whole blood. The receptors come from an adult who was a healthcare worker with PCR-confirmed SARS-CoV-2 infection or an uninfected control (not recorded which).

This clonotype is labeled as medium-sized (0.01 to 0.1%). For the CDR3, the DNA is TGCAGTGCTAGAGATCGGGCGGGCCTGTCCTACAATGAGCAGTTCTTC. Its protein product is CSARDRAGLSYNEQFF. The gene calls are TRBV20-1 and TRBJ2-1, with a tentative D call TRBD2 (5 bases). CDR1 DFQATT and CDR2 SNEGSKA come from the germline V gene (reference sequence). This CDR3 is 16 amino acids long. Trimming cost V 0 bases and J 1 base, with 13 bases left between them.

This clonotype was recorded many times. The J gene is TRBJ2-5, the V gene TRBV7-8; no reliable D call. Trimming cost V 1 base and J 1 base, with 7 bases left between them. The CDR3 contains 14 residues. Germline V CDR1 and CDR2: SGHVS, FQNEAQ. CDR3 nucleotides: TGTGCCAGCAGCTTAGACGGAATCCAAGAGACCCAGTACTTC. Its translation: CASSLDGIQETQYF.

This clonotype has just a few counts. The rearrangement joins TRBV2 to TRBJ2-2; D remains unclear. The CDR3 spans 14 residues. V was clipped by 8 bases and J by 0 bases, with 10 bases between them. CDR1 is SNHLY, CDR2 FYNNEI, per germline. CDR3 loop: CASLERTNTGELFF. CDR3 in DNA: TGTGCCAGCCTCGAGCGCACGAACACCGGGGAGCTGTTTTTT.

This clonotype showed up many times. The chain recombines TRBV3-1 with TRBJ2-3; 11 nucleotides line up with TRBD2. The CDR3 contains 20 residues. Germline-derived CDR1 and CDR2 are LGHDT and YNNKEL (reference sequence). V shed 1 base and J 4 bases; nucleotides not matched to a gene: 16. The CDR3 nucleotides read TGTGCCAGCAGCCAAGTTGCTAGCGGGAGGAGTTTCCCATCGGCAGATACGCAGTATTTT. Translating it yields CASSQVASGRSFPSADTQYF.

The table lists this clonotype with many counts. This chain links TRBV6-6 with TRBJ2-6; weak D call: TRBD1 (5 bases). This CDR3 has 16 amino acids. Germline V gives CDR1 MNHNY, CDR2 SVGAGI (reference sequence). The ends were cut back, 6 bases at V and 0 bases at J, with 12 bases in the middle. The CDR3 spells CASRPLGVSGANVLTF. The DNA of the CDR3 is TGTGCCAGCAGGCCTCTAGGGGTCTCTGGGGCCAACGTCCTGACTTTC.

This clonotype has a count of ten or more. The genes are TRBV7-2 and TRBJ2-3, with 13 nucleotides matching TRBD2. J gave up 2 bases and V 1 base, and 3 bases lay outside the gene matches. The CDR3 spans 17 residues. Germline assignment: CDR1 SGHTA and CDR2 FQGNSA. This CDR3 reads CASSLGLAGGLTDTQYF. The CDR3 DNA sequence: TGTGCCAGCAGCTTAGGACTAGCGGGAGGACTCACAGATACGCAGTATTTT.

This clonotype was seen ten or more times. The rearrangement uses TRBV20-1 and TRBJ2-1, with 9 bases that match TRBD2. The CDR3 consists of 14 residues. CDR1 is DFQATT and CDR2 is SNEGSKA in the germline V gene (reference sequence). With V trimmed by 0 bases and J by 11 bases, 8 bases remained unmatched. The CDR3 here is CSARDPVASGKQFF. The CDR3 nucleotides are TGCAGTGCTAGAGATCCGGTCGCTAGCGGGAAGCAGTTCTTC.

Ten or more counts support this clonotype. The chain links TRBV14 to TRBJ2-1; 9 bases match TRBD2. This CDR3 is 15 amino acids long. Germline CDR1 SGHDN, CDR2 FVKESK. The ends lost 1 base at V and 6 bases at J; junction bases unmatched: 4. The CDR3 protein is CASSQVASGTNEQFF. The CDR3 region has the DNA TGTGCCAGCAGCCAAGTAGCTAGCGGGACCAATGAGCAGTTCTTC.

This clonotype appeared many times. The chain combines TRBV19 with TRBJ2-2; D not certain. There are 14 residues in the CDR3. Germline CDR1 reads LNHDA; CDR2 reads SQIVND (reference sequence). The V and J ends lost 3 bases and 5 bases respectively, with 10 bases between them. The CDR3: CASSIRQITGELFF. CDR3 sequence (DNA): TGTGCCAGTAGTATTCGGCAGATAACCGGGGAGCTGTTTTTT.

This clonotype came up a few times. The gene calls are TRBV20-1 and TRBJ2-1; 9 nucleotides line up with TRBD2. The CDR3 totals 14 residues. The germline CDR1 and CDR2 sequences are DFQATT and SNEGSKA (reference sequence). The CDR3 DNA reads TGCAGCGCCGGATTGCGGGAGGGCCCCAATGAGCAGTTCTTC. Its translation is CSAGLREGPNEQFF.

This clonotype has ten or more counts. This rearrangement joins TRBV19 to TRBJ2-6; D uncertain. Trimming stripped 5 bases from V and 4 bases from J, with 6 bases between. The germline V gene encodes CDR1 LNHDA and CDR2 SQIVND (reference sequence). The CDR3 consists of 13 residues. The CDR3: CASSGAGANVLTF. The CDR3 DNA follows: TGTGCCAGTAGTGGAGCGGGGGCCAACGTCCTGACTTTC. The variable domain in full, with the rest retrieved from reference TRBV19 and TRBJ2-6, is DGGITQSPKYLFRKEGQNVTLSCEQNLNHDAMYWYRQDPGQGLRLIYYSQIVNDFQKGDIAEGYSVSREKKESFPLTVTSAQKNPTAFYLCASSGAGANVLTFGAGSRLTVL.

This clonotype has a count of ten or more. This chain connects TRBV5-4 to TRBJ2-3; 12 bases fit TRBD2. J gave up 8 bases and V 4 bases, and 14 bases lay outside the gene matches. CDR1 is SGHNT, CDR2 YYREEE, per germline (reference sequence). This CDR3 spans 17 amino acids. As DNA, the CDR3 is TGTGCCAGCAGCCCAAGCCTACTAGCGGGAGGCTCAGCTACGCAGTATTTT. The encoded protein is CASSPSLLAGGSATQYF.

This clonotype was observed a few times. The V and J genes are TRBV20-1 and TRBJ2-2, with D hard to call. V was trimmed by 6 bases and J by 4 bases, leaving 12 bases between them. The CDR3 consists of 13 residues. Germline CDR1 and CDR2: DFQATT and SNEGSKA (reference sequence). CDR3 loop: CSAHGPGTGELFF. CDR3 in DNA: TGCAGTGCCCACGGACCTGGCACCGGGGAGCTGTTTTTT.

The sample holds many counts of this clonotype. V gene TRBV20-1 combines with J gene TRBJ1-1; D is undetermined. The V end lost 4 bases, the J end lost 7 bases, and 13 bases lay between the germline ends. This CDR3 spans 12 amino acids. Germline V gene sequence: CDR1 DFQATT, CDR2 SNEGSKA (reference sequence). The DNA of the CDR3 is TGCAGTGCTAACGGTGTAACACTTGAAGCTTTCTTT. Translating it yields CSANGVTLEAFF.